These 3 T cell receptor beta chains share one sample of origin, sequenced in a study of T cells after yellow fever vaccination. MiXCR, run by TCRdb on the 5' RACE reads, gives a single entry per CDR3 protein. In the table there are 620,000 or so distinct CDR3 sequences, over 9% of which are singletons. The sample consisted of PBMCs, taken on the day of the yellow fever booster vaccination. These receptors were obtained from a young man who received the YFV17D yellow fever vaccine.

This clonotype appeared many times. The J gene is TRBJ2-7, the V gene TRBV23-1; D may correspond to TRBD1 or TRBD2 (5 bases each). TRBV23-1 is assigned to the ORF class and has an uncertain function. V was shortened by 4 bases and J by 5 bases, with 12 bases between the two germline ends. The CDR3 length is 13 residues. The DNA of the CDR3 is TGCGCCAGCAGTCTCGTCGAGGGGCACGAGCAGTACTTC. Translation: CASSLVEGHEQYF.

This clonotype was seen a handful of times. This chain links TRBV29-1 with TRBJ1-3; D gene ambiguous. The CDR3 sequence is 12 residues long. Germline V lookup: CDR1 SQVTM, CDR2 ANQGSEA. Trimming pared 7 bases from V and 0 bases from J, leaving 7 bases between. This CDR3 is CSAGVSGNTIYF. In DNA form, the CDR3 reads TGCAGCGCGGGAGTCTCTGGAAACACCATATATTTT.

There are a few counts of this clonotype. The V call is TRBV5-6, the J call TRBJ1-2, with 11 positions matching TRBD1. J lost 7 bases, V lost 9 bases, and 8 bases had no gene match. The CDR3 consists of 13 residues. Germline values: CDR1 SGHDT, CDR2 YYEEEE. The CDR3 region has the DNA TGTGCCATCATTTTCGGACAGGGGGCTGGCTACACCTTC. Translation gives CAIIFGQGAGYTF.